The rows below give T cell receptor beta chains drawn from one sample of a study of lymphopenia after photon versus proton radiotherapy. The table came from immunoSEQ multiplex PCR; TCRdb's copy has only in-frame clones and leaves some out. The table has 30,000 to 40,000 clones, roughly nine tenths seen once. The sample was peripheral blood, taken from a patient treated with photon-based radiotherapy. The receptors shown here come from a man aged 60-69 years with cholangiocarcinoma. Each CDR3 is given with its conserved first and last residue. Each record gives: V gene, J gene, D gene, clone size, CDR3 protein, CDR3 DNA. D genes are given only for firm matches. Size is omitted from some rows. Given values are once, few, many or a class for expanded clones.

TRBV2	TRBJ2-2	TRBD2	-	CASLAGDFTGELFF	TGTGCCAGCCTAGCGGGAGACTTCACCGGGGAGCTGTTTTTT
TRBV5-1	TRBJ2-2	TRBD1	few	CASSWTGGTGELFF	TGCGCCAGCAGCTGGACAGGGGGCACCGGGGAGCTGTTTTTT
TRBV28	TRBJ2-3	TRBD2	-	CASSPTVTGTRADTQYF	TGTGCCAGCAGTCCGACCGTAACAGGGACTAGGGCAGATACGCAGTATTTT
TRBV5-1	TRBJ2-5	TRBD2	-	CASRIGASGSTETQYF	TGCGCCAGCAGGATTGGGGCTAGCGGGAGTACGGAGACCCAGTACTTC
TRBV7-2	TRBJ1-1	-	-	CASSLGIGAYTEAFF	TGTGCCAGCAGCTTAGGGATAGGGGCCTACACTGAAGCTTTCTTT
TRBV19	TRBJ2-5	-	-	CASSGSQETQYF	TGTGCCAGTAGCGGCAGTCAAGAGACCCAGTACTTC
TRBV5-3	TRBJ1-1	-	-	CARSSAVGLF	TGTGCCAGAAGCTCCGCCGTGGGTCTCTTT
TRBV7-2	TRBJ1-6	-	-	CASSLVGYNNSPLHF	TGTGCCAGCAGCTTAGTCGGTTATAATAATTCACCCCTCCACTTT
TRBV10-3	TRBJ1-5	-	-	CAISSASIEPQHF	TGTGCCATCAGTAGTGCATCCATCGAGCCCCAGCATTTT
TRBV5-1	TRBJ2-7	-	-	CASSLEGTNREQYF	TGCGCCAGCAGCTTGGAGGGGACCAACCGCGAGCAGTACTTC
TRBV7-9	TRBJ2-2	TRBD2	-	CASSSGTSVTGELFF	TGTGCCAGCAGCTCCGGGACTAGTGTCACCGGGGAGCTGTTTTTT
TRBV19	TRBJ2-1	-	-	CASSVRTDGWRNEQFF	TGTGCCAGTAGTGTAAGGACGGACGGTTGGCGCAATGAGCAGTTCTTC
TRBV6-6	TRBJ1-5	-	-	CASSYVSVLNQPQHF	TGTGCCAGCAGTTACGTATCTGTACTCAATCAGCCCCAGCATTTT
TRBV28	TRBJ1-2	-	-	CASSLQGYGYTF	TGTGCCAGCAGTTTGCAGGGCTATGGCTACACCTTC
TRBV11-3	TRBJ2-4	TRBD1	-	CASSSGQGLLNIQYF	TGTGCCAGCAGCTCTGGACAGGGTCTTTTGAACATTCAGTACTTC
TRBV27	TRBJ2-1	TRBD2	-	CASGGLAEYNEQFF	TGTGCCAGCGGGGGACTAGCGGAGTACAATGAGCAGTTCTTC
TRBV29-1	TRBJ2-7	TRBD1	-	CSVVGQGGSYEQYF	TGCAGCGTCGTCGGACAGGGGGGATCCTACGAGCAGTACTTC
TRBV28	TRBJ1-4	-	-	CASSYISSGAPNEKLFF	TGTGCCAGCAGCTATATCTCATCGGGGGCTCCTAATGAAAAACTGTTTTTT
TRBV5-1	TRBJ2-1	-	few	CASSPGTLDNEQFF	TGCGCCAGCAGCCCCGGGACATTGGACAATGAGCAGTTCTTC
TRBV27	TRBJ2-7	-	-	CASRSGGFSYEQYF	TGTGCCAGCCGTTCTGGGGGGTTCTCCTACGAGCAGTACTTC
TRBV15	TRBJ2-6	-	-	CATSSRGTRAGANVLTF	TGTGCCACCAGCAGCAGGGGGACTAGGGCTGGGGCCAACGTCCTGACTTTC
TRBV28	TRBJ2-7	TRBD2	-	CASRQSGLAGSYEQYF	TGTGCCAGCAGACAAAGCGGACTAGCGGGTTCCTACGAGCAGTACTTC
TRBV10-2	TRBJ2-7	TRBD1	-	CASRTRRTGTGPHEQYF	TGCGCCAGCAGAACTAGGAGGACCGGGACAGGGCCCCACGAGCAGTACTTC
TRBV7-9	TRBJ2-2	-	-	CASSFQGPTGELFF	TGTGCCAGCAGCTTTCAGGGACCCACCGGGGAGCTGTTTTTT
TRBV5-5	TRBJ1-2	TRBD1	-	CASSLVWGGQGALGYTF	TGTGCCAGCAGCTTGGTTTGGGGAGGACAGGGGGCGCTTGGCTACACCTTC
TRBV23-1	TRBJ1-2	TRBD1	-	CASRIQGADYGYTF	TGCGCCAGCAGAATACAGGGGGCTGACTATGGCTACACCTTC
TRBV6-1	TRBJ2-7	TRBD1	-	CASTSWTGNEQYF	TGTGCCAGCACCTCCTGGACAGGCAACGAGCAGTACTTC
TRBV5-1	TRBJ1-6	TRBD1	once	CASSLQTGYNSPLHF	TGCGCCAGCAGCTTACAGACAGGGTATAATTCACCCCTCCACTTT
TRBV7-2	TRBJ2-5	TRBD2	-	CASSSPTGGRETQYF	TGTGCCAGCAGTTCCCCGACTGGCGGGAGAGAGACCCAGTACTTC
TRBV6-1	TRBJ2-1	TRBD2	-	CASKPGLAVYNEQFF	TGTGCCAGCAAACCGGGACTAGCGGTTTACAATGAGCAGTTCTTC
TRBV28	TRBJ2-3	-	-	CASSSRGTDTQYF	TGTGCCAGCAGTTCCCGGGGCACAGATACGCAGTATTTT
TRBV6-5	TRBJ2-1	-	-	CASSDRSSYNEQFF	TGTGCCAGCAGTGACCGTAGCTCCTACAATGAGCAGTTCTTC
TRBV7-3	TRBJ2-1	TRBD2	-	CASSTHSGLDNEQFF	TGTGCCAGCAGCACCCATAGCGGGTTAGACAATGAGCAGTTCTTC
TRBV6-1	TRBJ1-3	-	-	CASKHISGNTIYF	TGTGCCAGCAAGCATATCTCTGGAAACACCATATATTTT
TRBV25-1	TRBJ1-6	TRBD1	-	CASSGGQLDSPLHF	TGTGCCAGCAGTGGGGGACAGTTAGATTCACCCCTCCACTTT
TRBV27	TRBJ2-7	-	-	CANGAEPLSYEQYF	TGTGCCAACGGGGCCGAACCCCTCTCCTACGAGCAGTACTTC
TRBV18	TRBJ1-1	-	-	CASSPQGPNTEAFF	TGTGCCAGCTCACCACAGGGGCCCAACACTGAAGCTTTCTTT
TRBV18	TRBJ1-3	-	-	CASSRSPTVRGNTIYF	TGTGCCAGCTCACGATCCCCGACAGTTAGAGGAAACACCATATATTTT
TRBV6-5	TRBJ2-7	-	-	CASRRARASEQYF	TGTGCCAGCCGGAGAGCTCGGGCCTCCGAGCAGTACTTC
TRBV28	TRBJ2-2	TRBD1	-	CASRPGQRIIIGELFF	TGTGCCAGCAGACCGGGACAGAGGATCATTATCGGGGAGCTGTTTTTT
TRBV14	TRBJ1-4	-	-	CASSHTGGATNEKLFF	TGTGCCAGCAGCCACACCGGGGGGGCAACTAATGAAAAACTGTTTTTT